The clone carrying this T cell receptor beta chain came up a few times. Its antigen is still unknown. This sample is drawn from a study of cytomegalovirus exposure and HLA in healthy donors. Points from the study as a whole: A classifier reportedly called cytomegalovirus status with high sensitivity and specificity. The investigators catalogued 164 TCR beta chains as cytomegalovirus-associated.

The method was immunoSEQ multiplex PCR; TCRdb's version includes in-frame clones alone and lacks a portion of them. Counted here are roughly 330,000 clones, about 85% occurring once; the ten biggest clones make up 0.95% to 1.5%. From germline, CDR1 is LNHNV and CDR2 YYDKDF (reference sequence). The CDR3 has 12 residues. Trimming removed 4 bases from V and 6 bases from J, with 7 bases in between. The receptor's source is a woman in her twenties or thirties in good health and CMV-seropositive. The V call is TRBV15, the J call TRBJ1-5; no reliable D call. The sample taken for sequencing was PBMCs. Here the CDR3 reads CATSKGGQPQHF. DNA of the CDR3: TGTGCCACCAGCAAAGGAGGTCAGCCCCAGCATTTT.